This T cell receptor (beta chain) was found in a study of blood T cell repertoires in COVID-19. Trimming left V 4 bases short and J 7 bases short, with 19 bases between. CDR1 SGHVS and CDR2 FQNEAQ come from the germline V gene. The CDR3 length is 15 residues. The assay was immunoSEQ multiplex PCR, and TCRdb's table has in-frame clones only and misses some. The table records some 150,000 clones, 70% to 90% of them present only once. This chain joins TRBV7-8 and TRBJ1-1; a possible D gene is TRBD1 (6 bases). Sequencing was done on a sample of peripheral blood. This TCR derives from a woman aged 55 to 70 with acute or convalescent COVID-19. For the CDR3, the DNA is TGTGCCAGCAGCTCGGTCAGGGGATCACAGGGTGAAGCTTTCTTT. Protein: CASSSVRGSQGEAFF.